The T cell receptor (beta chain) described here comes from a study of CD8+ T cells in alopecia areata (dated by TCRdb to between 2017 and 2018). Regarding the study in general: The study used high-throughput TCRbeta sequencing to examine T cell clonal expansion in alopecia areata, in both the C3H/HeJ mouse model and human patients. In humans, TCRbeta sequencing was performed on scalp tissue and on sorted CD4+ and CD8+ peripheral blood T cells from healthy controls and from patients with patchy or totalis/universalis alopecia areata. Scalp clonality was compared across normal scalp (n=4), patchy alopecia areata scalp (n=8), and alopecia totalis/universalis scalp (n=8). RNA came from the PAXgene miRNA kit for fixed scalp, the miRNeasy kit for PBMCs, and the RNeasy kit for mouse skin. Amplification of TCRbeta CDR3 regions was done by immunoSEQ multiplex PCR using 35 Vbeta forward primers and 13 Jbeta reverse primers.

Remarks on this clone: The specificity of this receptor is unknown. No base quality information exists; no much larger clone differs at one position.

General findings and caveats noted by the study authors: Compared with normal scalp, lesional scalp, particularly in alopecia totalis/universalis, had higher clonality and more expanded CD8+ clones, which suggests antigenic drive. Unlike mouse skin, which is dominated by gammadelta T cells, normal human skin has resident alphabeta T cells that are also sequenced, and this complicates analysis of the scalp TCR repertoire. Compared with mice, TCR sequences shared between patients were less clear, possibly partly because of HLA diversity across the patient population.

Library preparation was by the immunoSEQ multiplex PCR assay. To provide template for TCR sequencing, every sample had RNA extracted and reverse transcribed into cDNA. First-strand cDNA was synthesized using SuperScript III with a 2:1 mix of oligo-dT and random hexamers. A synthetic immune receptor repertoire was used to measure amplification bias, and any remaining bias was corrected computationally. In the authors' own workflow: After raw reads were preprocessed to remove errors, the CDR3 was defined following IMGT conventions as running from the conserved cysteine to phenylalanine. Clonality was computed as 1 minus the Shannon entropy, with the entropy normalized by log2 of the number of productive unique TCRs. Whether scalp clones were CD4 or CD8 was inferred by matching scalp TCRbeta sequences against CD4 and CD8 repertoires sorted from blood. Not all clones reach the TCRdb copy of this immuneACCESS table, which keeps in-frame sequences only. Checked studies attribute under half of the gap to unresolved V genes and leave the rest unexplained. V and J calls and clone size come straight from that table; D and trimming were deduced from the DNA. A total of about 120,000 clones appear in this sample, 55% to 80% of them only once. 2.5% to 3% of the sample is in the top ten clones.

The CDR3 holds 12 amino acids from the cysteine to the phenylalanine. The entry retains the CDR3 DNA only, 36 bases that are in frame from base 1. The germline V gene specifies SQVTM as CDR1 and ANQGSEA as CDR2. Trimming removed 5 bases from V and 4 bases from J; the gene matches leave 3 bases unexplained. PBMCs were isolated by density centrifugation and stained for CD3, CD4 and CD8, after which CD4+ and CD8+ T cells were sorted on a FACSAria. Scalp biopsies and blood samples were obtained from unaffected controls. Input material: CD4+ T cells sorted from blood. The chain employs TRBV29-1 and TRBJ2-5; 8 nucleotides in the junction match TRBD2. The TCR sequence derives from a human donor in good health. The sequenced DNA: TGCAGCGTTTCGCGGGGGGCAGAGACCCAGTACTTC. Translated, this gives CSVSRGAETQYF.